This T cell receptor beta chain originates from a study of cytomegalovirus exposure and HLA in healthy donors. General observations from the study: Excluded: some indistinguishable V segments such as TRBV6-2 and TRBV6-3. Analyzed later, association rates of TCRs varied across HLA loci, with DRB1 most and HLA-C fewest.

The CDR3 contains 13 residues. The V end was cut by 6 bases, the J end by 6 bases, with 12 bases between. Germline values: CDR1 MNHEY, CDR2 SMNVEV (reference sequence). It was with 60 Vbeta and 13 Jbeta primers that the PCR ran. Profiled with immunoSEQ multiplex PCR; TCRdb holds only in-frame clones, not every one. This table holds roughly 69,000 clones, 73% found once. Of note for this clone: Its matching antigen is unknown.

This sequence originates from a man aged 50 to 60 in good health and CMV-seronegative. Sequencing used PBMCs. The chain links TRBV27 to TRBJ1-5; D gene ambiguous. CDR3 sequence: CASRRLSGQPQHF. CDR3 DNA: TGTGCCAGCAGACGTCTTTCGGGTCAGCCCCAGCATTTT.